This T cell receptor beta chain came from a study of graft-versus-host responses after intestinal transplantation. Clones were read by immunoSEQ multiplex PCR, and TCRdb kept only the in-frame ones, dropping some. Of about 12,000 clones listed, 35% are singletons. In its sample, this clone ranks as medium-sized. The CDR3 runs to 14 residues. Germline CDR1 and CDR2: MNHEY and SMNVEV (reference sequence). The V gene end was trimmed by 6 bases and the J gene end by 2 bases; junction bases not matched to a gene: 6. Researchers placed 200,000 CFSE-labeled responder cells in culture with 200,000 irradiated, violet-dye-labeled stimulator cells.

The source of this sequence is a human patient who received an intestinal transplant. The specimen was alloreactive CD8+ T cells from a mixed lymphocyte reaction culture, collected before intestinal transplant. Described subset: CFSE-low proliferating T cells sorted from roughly six-day pre-transplant mixed lymphocyte reaction (GvH or HvG direction). The chain is built from TRBV27 and TRBJ2-7, with TRBD1 matching 8 bases. The CDR3 bases are TGTGCCAGCAGGCAGACAGGGGTTGCCTACGAGCAGTACTTC. Translation gives CASRQTGVAYEQYF.